This TCR beta chain originates from a study of OX40 agonist ivuxolimab in advanced cancers. Some background on the complete study: Ivuxolimab, which targeted the costimulatory receptor OX40 (CD134), was an agonistic, fully human IgG2 monoclonal antibody. Intravenous ivuxolimab was administered to patients every 2 weeks at six dose levels: 0.01, 0.1, 0.3, 1.5, 3 and 10 mg/kg. Among the roughly 50 dose-escalation patients, 19 had hepatocellular carcinoma, about 15 melanoma, 9 renal cell carcinoma and 9 head and neck cancer. In the dose-escalation cohort, 70% to 85% of patients were male, and the mean age was around 60 years, with a range of roughly 20 to 79. Patients were allowed to have had prior anti-PD-1, anti-PD-L1 or anti-CTLA-4 therapy, and roughly 40% of the dose-escalation patients had previously received checkpoint inhibitors. Partial responses occurred in three dose-escalation patients: two with cutaneous melanoma and one with hepatocellular carcinoma. Peripheral TCRbeta sequencing was intended to test whether TCR sequence diversity was altered and clonal T-cell expansion was caused by ivuxolimab. The monotherapy dose-escalation portion (N ≈ 52 patients) of the phase I ivuxolimab trial is reported in the paper. The full study reports these points: Low levels of normalized T-cell clonal expansion were also seen in some patients who did not respond. In the 0.1-3.0 mg/kg groups, partial responders had among the lowest normalized peripheral clonal expansion, particularly in CD8+ T cells. Clonal expansion of both CD4+ and CD8+ blood T cells was observed from baseline to week 6 at doses 0.1 to 3.0 mg/kg. After ivuxolimab, more expanded clones were found on average in CD8+ T cells than in CD4+ T cells. Antigen specificity was not determined for the clonally expanded peripheral T cells.

For sequencing of the TCRbeta CDR3 region, genomic DNA was extracted from the sorted cells. The immunoSEQ Assay was used for sequencing of TCRbeta CDR3 regions. Here the immuneACCESS table is served through TCRdb, limited to in-frame sequences with V and J called. Missing clones are a known gap in these copies; in checked studies unresolved V genes cover under half, and the rest lacks a known reason. The sample records about 73,000 clones, 88% of which are singletons. The ten largest clones add up to around 0.73% of the sample. Patients with a history of autoimmune disease or receiving systemic immunosuppression were excluded from the trial. Peripheral blood for TCR sequencing was collected from all dose cohorts at baseline, on cycle 4 day 1, and on cycle 7 day 1. Samples came from an open-label, multicenter, first-in-human phase I dose-escalation trial of ivuxolimab. Adults with locally advanced or metastatic head and neck squamous cell, hepatocellular, melanoma or renal cell carcinoma were enrolled in the trial. CD4+ and CD8+ T cells were sorted separately from peripheral blood before TCR sequencing.

On this clone itself: This clone's antigen is unknown. Base quality data are lacking; no much larger clone is found one base away.

From its cysteine to its phenylalanine, the CDR3 spans 14 amino acids. The DNA shown is the 42-base CDR3, in frame from base 1. The trim is 2 bases for V and 6 bases for J, with a gap of 14 bases between the germline ends. CDR1 and CDR2 are read off the germline V gene (reference sequence) as GTSNPN and SVGIG. The chain employs TRBV30 and TRBJ1-5; the D gene lacks a confident call. Sequences were derived from CD4+ or CD8+ T cells sorted from blood, sampled in a trial of the OX40 agonist ivuxolimab. The receptor was isolated from an adult with an advanced solid tumor such as melanoma, head and neck, liver or kidney cancer. The DNA reads TGTGCCTGGAGTTACTCAATCCGGGGTCAGCCCCAGCATTTT. This sequence encodes CAWSYSIRGQPQHF. The full variable domain, with segments outside the CDR3 supplied by the reference TRBV30 and TRBJ1-5 proteins, appears as SQTIHQWPATLVQPVGSPLSLECTVEGTSNPNLYWYRQAAGRGLQLLFYSVGIGQISSEVPQNLSASRPQDRQFILSSKKLLLSDSGFYLCAWSYSIRGQPQHFGDGTRLSIL.